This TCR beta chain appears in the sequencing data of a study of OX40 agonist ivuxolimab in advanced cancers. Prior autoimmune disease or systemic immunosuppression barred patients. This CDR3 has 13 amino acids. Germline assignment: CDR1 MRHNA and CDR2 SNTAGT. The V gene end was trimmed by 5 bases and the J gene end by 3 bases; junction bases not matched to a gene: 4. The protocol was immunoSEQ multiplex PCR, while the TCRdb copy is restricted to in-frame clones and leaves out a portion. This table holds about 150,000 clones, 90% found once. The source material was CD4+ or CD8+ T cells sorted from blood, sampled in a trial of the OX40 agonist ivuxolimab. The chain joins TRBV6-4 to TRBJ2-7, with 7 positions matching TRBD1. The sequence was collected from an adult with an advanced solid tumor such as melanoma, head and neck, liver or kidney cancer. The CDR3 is CASSPRQGYEQYF. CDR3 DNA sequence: TGTGCCAGCAGTCCGCGACAGGGCTACGAGCAGTACTTC.